The next 28 T cell receptor beta chains were all read from a single sample in a study of technical replicates of blood from four donors. Data came from immunoSEQ multiplex PCR; TCRdb stores just in-frame clones and leaves some out. Here the sample spans under 85,000 clones, more than 90% being singletons. Sequencing was done on a sample of T cells isolated from PBMCs. Receptors originate from a human donor in good health.

This rearrangement joins TRBV19 to TRBJ1-2, with a weak D call TRBD1 (5 bases). V was trimmed by 6 bases and J by 4 bases, leaving 12 bases between them. There are 13 residues in the CDR3. The germline gives CDR1 LNHDA, CDR2 SQIVND (reference sequence). CDR3 DNA sequence: TGTGCCAGTAGGGGCGACAGATTCTATGGCTACACCTTC. Its protein is CASRGDRFYGYTF.

This chain connects TRBV7-9 to TRBJ2-3; TRBD1 matches 7 bases. V dropped 5 bases and J dropped 3; count of bases not matched to a gene: 8. There are 15 residues in the CDR3. The V gene's germline CDR1 is SEHNR and CDR2 FQNEAQ (reference sequence). The CDR3 DNA reads as TGTGCCAGCAGCCCACAGGGGTCATTGACAGATACGCAGTATTTT. The encoded protein is CASSPQGSLTDTQYF.

The DNA for the CDR3 is TGCGCCAGCGGACTAGCGGGTTCCCTCGGGGAGCTGTTTTTT. Translated, it gives CASGLAGSLGELFF. J is TRBJ2-2 and V is TRBV5-1; TRBD2 matches 11 bases. V lost 7 bases, J lost 7 bases, and 6 bases stayed unmatched. CDR1 and CDR2 (germline): SGHRS, YFSETQ. The CDR3 spans 14 residues.

This rearrangement joins TRBV19 to TRBJ2-7; the D is unclear. CDR1 is LNHDA and CDR2 is SQIVND in the germline V gene (reference sequence). With 7 bases removed from V and 0 bases from J, the gap between germline ends came to 13 bases. The CDR3 is made up of 14 amino acids. The DNA of the CDR3 is TGTGCCAGTACATGGTCCTTGAGCTCCTACGAGCAGTACTTC. Translation: CASTWSLSSYEQYF. The full variable domain, rest sourced from reference TRBV19 and TRBJ2-7, is DGGITQSPKYLFRKEGQNVTLSCEQNLNHDAMYWYRQDPGQGLRLIYYSQIVNDFQKGDIAEGYSVSREKKESFPLTVTSAQKNPTAFYLCASTWSLSSYEQYFGPGTRLTVT.

This chain uses TRBV10-3 with TRBJ1-4; 10 bases line up with TRBD1. The CDR3 extends over 14 amino acids. The V gene end was trimmed by 4 bases and the J gene end by 8 bases; junction bases not matched to a gene: 4. In germline, CDR1 is ENHRY, CDR2 SYGVKD. The CDR3 sequence is CAISADRGHEKLFF. Here the CDR3 DNA reads TGTGCCATCAGTGCTGACAGGGGGCACGAAAAACTGTTTTTT.

This clone has only a few counts. The limits of the CDR3 on the DNA are not certain, so only TCRdb's listed CDR3 is given. The J gene is TRBJ1-1, the V gene TRBV5-6; the DNA was not used to check the table's D call, TRBD1. The CDR3 length equals 14 residues, ends included. Germline V gene sequence: CDR1 SGHDT, CDR2 YYEEEE. CDR3: CASSLAVGTGITFF.

The rearrangement joins TRBV19 to TRBJ1-5; D perhaps matches TRBD1 (6 bases). The germline V and J ends were trimmed by 5 bases and 1 base, with 15 bases remaining between them. The CDR3 runs 16 residues. The germline V gene has CDR1 LNHDA and CDR2 SQIVND (reference sequence). As DNA, the CDR3 is TGTGCCAGTAGTCGTTTGTTGGGGGCCAGCAATCAGCCCCAGCATTTT. Translated, it gives CASSRLLGASNQPQHF.

The chain couples TRBV28 to TRBJ1-5, with 7 bases lining up with TRBD1. The V and J ends lost 4 bases and 6 bases, in that order; junction bases with no gene match: 6. The CDR3 has 14 residues. CDR1 is MDHEN and CDR2 is SYDVKM in the germline V gene. The CDR3 DNA sequence: TGTGCCAGCAGTTACAGGGGTGATGGTCAGCCCCAGCATTTT. This translates into CASSYRGDGQPQHF.

The genes are TRBV7-8 and TRBJ2-7, with D tentatively TRBD1 (5 bases). The germline CDR1 and CDR2 sequences are SGHVS and FQNEAQ. This CDR3 spans 15 amino acids. V was shortened by 5 bases and J by 0 bases, with 14 bases between the two germline ends. The CDR3 DNA reads as TGTGCCAGCAGCCCGTATACTCAGGGCTCCTACGAGCAGTACTTC. Residues: CASSPYTQGSYEQYF.

This clone was counted only a few times. This chain connects TRBV4-1 to TRBJ2-3; TRBD2 matches at 12 bases. The J segment lost 6 bases and the V segment lost 4 bases, leaving 8 bases of the junction unmatched. The germline gives CDR1 MGHRA, CDR2 YSYEKL. CDR3 size: 16 residues. This chain's CDR3 is CASSPRLAGVRDTQYF. The CDR3 nucleotides are TGCGCCAGCAGCCCTAGACTAGCGGGAGTTAGGGATACGCAGTATTTT.

This clone was seen more than once but under ten times. The CDR3 loop is CASRISENSNQPQHF. The CDR3 DNA sequence: TGTGCCAGCAGGATTTCAGAAAATAGCAATCAGCCCCAGCATTTT. The chain has TRBV27 and TRBJ1-5, with D unresolved. CDR1 and CDR2 (germline): MNHEY, SMNVEV (reference sequence). The CDR3 runs to 15 residues. Trimming shortened V by 6 bases and J by 0 bases, and 12 bases separated the two germline ends.

This clone was recorded once. This chain uses TRBV4-1 with TRBJ1-2; D may be TRBD1 (6 bases). Germline V lookup: CDR1 MGHRA, CDR2 YSYEKL. Trimming cost V 0 bases and J 4 bases, with 15 bases left between them. The CDR3 is 16 residues long. For the CDR3, the DNA is TGCGCCAGCAGCCAAGACCCTGGGGGGGGCCGCTATGGCTACACCTTC. Translated, it gives CASSQDPGGGRYGYTF.

CDR3 coding DNA: TGTGCCAGCAGCTTGAACAGGCTTAATGAAAAACTGTTTTTT. Translation: CASSLNRLNEKLFF. This chain connects TRBV5-8 to TRBJ1-4, with D perhaps TRBD1 (5 bases). Germline CDR1 is SGHTS and CDR2 is YDEGEE. Trimming left V 1 base short and J 4 bases short, with 8 bases between. The CDR3 consists of 14 residues.

The J gene is TRBJ2-1, the V gene TRBV10-1; 8 bases match TRBD2. The V and J ends lost 3 bases and 6 bases, in that order; junction bases with no gene match: 4. CDR3 length equals 14 residues. Germline CDR1 and CDR2: WNHNN and SYGVQD (reference sequence). The CDR3 loop reads CASSDTSGGNEQFF. CDR3 nucleotide sequence: TGCGCCAGCAGTGACACGAGCGGGGGCAATGAGCAGTTCTTC.

The chain recombines TRBV12-5 with TRBJ1-3; D is unresolved. The CDR3 covers 16 residues. CDR1 is LGHNT and CDR2 is FRNRAP in the germline V gene. Deletions cut 3 bases from V and 4 bases from J, with 16 bases between. CDR3 DNA sequence: TGTGCTAGTGGTTTAGTTATGGGAGATTCCGGAAACACCATATATTTT. Amino acid sequence: CASGLVMGDSGNTIYF. Supplemented by reference TRBV12-5 and TRBJ1-3, the full variable domain reads DARVTQTPRHKVTEMGQEVTMRCQPILGHNTVFWYRQTMMQGLELLAYFRNRAPLDDSGMPKDRFSAEMPDATLATLKIQPSEPRDSAVYFCASGLVMGDSGNTIYFGEGSWLTVV.

The chain recombines TRBV29-1 with TRBJ1-2; D not certain. The CDR3 consists of 12 residues. From germline, CDR1 is SQVTM and CDR2 ANQGSEA. V lost 6 bases and J 5 bases, leaving 13 bases between the germline ends. The CDR3: CSVAHGGYGYTF. DNA of the CDR3: TGCAGCGTGGCCCACGGAGGGTATGGCTACACCTTC.

The chain has TRBV5-1 and TRBJ1-1, with D unclear. The CDR3 length is 15 residues. CDR1 is SGHRS and CDR2 is YFSETQ in the germline V gene. Trimming removed 4 bases at V and 2 bases at J, with 15 bases between. CDR3 residues: CASSVSPLTNTEAFF. The CDR3 DNA reads TGCGCCAGCAGCGTATCCCCGCTTACTAACACTGAAGCTTTCTTT.

This chain uses TRBV7-6 with TRBJ2-7; 14 bases agree with TRBD2. Per the germline V gene, CDR1 is SGHVS and CDR2 is FNYEAQ. The CDR3 runs to 16 residues. The V and J ends lost 5 bases and 1 base, in that order; junction bases with no gene match: 4. In DNA, the CDR3 is TGTGCCAGCAGCCCCGGACTAGCGGGAGGTTCCTACGAGCAGTACTTC. Residues: CASSPGLAGGSYEQYF.

DNA for the CDR3: TGCAGCGTTGAAACCCTAGCGGATAGCAATGAGCAGTTCTTC. Residues: CSVETLADSNEQFF. The chain employs TRBV29-1 and TRBJ2-1; 7 bases are shared with TRBD2. Losses at the gene ends were 2 bases for V and 6 bases for J; bases not matched to a gene: 7. The CDR3 consists of 14 residues. From germline, CDR1 is SQVTM and CDR2 ANQGSEA.

V and J are TRBV14 and TRBJ2-7, with TRBD2 matching 8 bases. V lost 3 bases, J lost 4 bases, and 14 bases stayed unmatched. This CDR3 has 17 residues. Germline values: CDR1 SGHDN, CDR2 FVKESK. The CDR3 here is CASSQAGGPYREYEQYF. CDR3 coding DNA: TGTGCCAGCAGCCAGGCGGGGGGACCCTACCGGGAATACGAGCAGTACTTC.

V gene TRBV10-3 combines with J gene TRBJ1-1, with 8 bases fitting TRBD1. From germline, CDR1 is ENHRY and CDR2 SYGVKD. The CDR3 totals 12 residues. Trimming took 10 bases from V and 3 from J; bases not matched to a gene: 4. The CDR3 DNA reads TGTGCCACCCAGGGGGCCTACACTGAAGCTTTCTTT. Translating gives CATQGAYTEAFF.

The chain joins TRBV5-1 to TRBJ2-2; 7 bases match TRBD2. In germline, CDR1 is SGHRS, CDR2 YFSETQ. Trimming took 7 bases from V and 3 from J; bases not matched to a gene: 6. There are 14 residues in the CDR3. The CDR3 loop is CASSEREYTGELFF. DNA for the CDR3: TGCGCCAGCTCGGAGCGGGAATACACCGGGGAGCTGTTTTTT.

The CDR3 reads CASSSGVDDDALFF. The CDR3 nucleotides read TGTGCCAGCAGTTCAGGGGTGGATGATGACGCGCTGTTTTTT. V usage is TRBV6-5 and J usage is TRBJ2-2; D might be TRBD1 (6 bases). Germline values: CDR1 MNHEY, CDR2 SVGAGI. This CDR3 has 14 residues. Trimming removed 4 bases at V and 13 bases at J, with 19 bases between.

Here the CDR3 reads CASSLDGSNQPQHF. CDR3 coding DNA: TGTGCCAGCAGCTTGGACGGTAGCAATCAGCCCCAGCATTTT. The chain carries TRBV5-6 and TRBJ1-5; D is uncertain. V was shortened by 0 bases and J by 0 bases, with 4 bases between the two germline ends. Germline loops: CDR1 SGHDT, CDR2 YYEEEE. This CDR3 is built from 14 residues.

The J gene is TRBJ1-2, the V gene TRBV6-5, with 9 bases matching TRBD1. Germline trimming cut 3 bases from V and 7 bases from J; bases unmatched to any gene: 6. The CDR3 has 14 residues. Germline V gene sequence: CDR1 MNHEY, CDR2 SVGAGI. The CDR3 nucleotides are TGTGCCAGCAGTTATACAGGGGGCTCGGGTGGCTACACCTTC. Protein product: CASSYTGGSGGYTF.

The V call is TRBV11-1, the J call TRBJ2-1; D might be TRBD2 (5 bases). The ends were cut back, 5 bases at V and 4 bases at J, with 15 bases in the middle. Looked up from germline, CDR1 is SGHAT and CDR2 is FQDESV (reference sequence). The CDR3 covers 15 residues. CDR3 coding DNA: TGTGCCAGCAGCACACTAGAAGGGTCGTACAATGAGCAGTTCTTC. It codes for CASSTLEGSYNEQFF.

The J gene is TRBJ1-5, the V gene TRBV9; D gene uncertain. This CDR3 has 15 residues. V lost 0 bases to trimming and J lost 0 bases, with 7 bases between them. The germline CDR1 and CDR2 sequences are SGDLS and YYNGEE. CDR3: CASSVGAYSNQPQHF. In nucleotides, the CDR3 is TGTGCCAGCAGCGTAGGGGCTTATAGCAATCAGCCCCAGCATTTT.

The chain joins TRBV6-5 to TRBJ2-7; 8 bases align to TRBD2. Germline CDR1 is MNHEY and CDR2 is SVGAGI. The CDR3 is 14 amino acids. The V segment lost 2 bases and the J segment 2 bases; nucleotides outside the gene matches: 2. The CDR3 loop is CASSYREGTYEQYF. The CDR3 nucleotides are TGTGCCAGCAGTTACCGGGAGGGGACCTACGAGCAGTACTTC.